Below, 14 T cell receptor beta chains from the same sample are listed, as sequenced in a study of blood T cell repertoires in COVID-19 (dated by TCRdb to between 2020 and 2021). Libraries came from the immunoSEQ multiplex PCR assay. TCRdb holds this immuneACCESS table with in-frame rearrangements only. Some clones are missing; in checked studies, unresolved V genes explain under half, and the rest has no known cause. Here the sample has a few hundred thousand clones; approximately 90% occur a single time. Roughly 0.86% of the sample is in the top ten clones. Sequencing input: PBMCs or T cells enriched from blood (not recorded which). These receptors originate from a woman in her 40s who had been exposed to COVID-19.

This clone was detected many times. V usage is TRBV21-1 and J usage is TRBJ2-2; the table's TRBD2 call for D was not verified on the DNA. TRBV21-1 is recorded as a pseudogene. The CDR3 totals 21 residues. The CDR3 nucleotides read TGTGCCAGCAGCAAAGGAGTTCGCGGGGGGGCCGATAAAAAAGACACCGGGGAGCTGTTTTTT. This gives the protein CASSKGVRGGADKKDTGELFF.

In this sample, this clone turned up once. J is TRBJ1-5 and V is TRBV21-1; the table names TRBD1, a call not compared with the DNA. TRBV21-1 is termed a pseudogene. This CDR3 spans 17 amino acids. As DNA, the CDR3 is TGTGCCAGCAGCGTCATTGTTAGGGGGCAGGACAATCAGCCCCAGCATTTT. It translates to CASSVIVRGQDNQPQHF.

This chain links TRBV30 with TRBJ1-1; 7 nucleotides line up with TRBD1. The CDR3 runs 12 residues. Unmatched junction bases numbered 9, after V lost 7 bases and J lost 7 bases. Germline CDR1 is GTSNPN and CDR2 is SVGIG (reference sequence). Written as DNA, the CDR3 is TGTGCCTCAACCCTAAGGGGGCTTGAAGCTTTCTTT. Its translation is CASTLRGLEAFF.

This chain connects TRBV5-1 to TRBJ1-2; D is possibly TRBD1 (5 bases). CDR3 size: 18 residues. The V end was cut by 0 bases, the J end by 7 bases, with 25 bases between. Germline-derived CDR1 and CDR2 are SGHRS and YFSETQ. DNA of the CDR3: TGCGCCAGCAGCTTGGTTCGGCAGGGTGCGACCTCAGCGAGTGGCTACACCTTC. Translation gives CASSLVRQGATSASGYTF.

The CDR3 bases are TGCGCCAGCAGCTCAGAAGGGACAGCTCGCTATGGCTACACCTTC. This encodes CASSSEGTARYGYTF. The chain combines TRBV5-1 with TRBJ1-2, with 7 bases lining up with TRBD1. The CDR3 is made up of 15 amino acids. V lost 3 bases, J lost 4 bases, and 9 bases stayed unmatched. CDR1 SGHRS and CDR2 YFSETQ come from the germline V gene. The whole variable domain, filled in from reference TRBV5-1 and TRBJ1-2, reads KAGVTQTPRYLIKTRGQQVTLSCSPISGHRSVSWYQQTPGQGLQFLFEYFSETQRNKGNFPGRFSGRQFSNSRSEMNVSTLELGDSALYLCASSSEGTARYGYTFGSGTRLTVV.

CDR3 sequence reads: CASSFTGQGMNEQFF. For the CDR3, the DNA is TGTGCCAGCAGTTTCACCGGACAGGGGATGAATGAGCAGTTCTTC. The chain couples TRBV28 to TRBJ2-1, with 9 bases fitting TRBD1. V lost 3 bases, J lost 7 bases, and 7 bases stayed unmatched. Germline CDR1 MDHEN, CDR2 SYDVKM. CDR3 length: 15 amino acids. Supplemented by reference TRBV28 and TRBJ2-1, the full variable domain reads DVKVTQSSRYLVKRTGEKVFLECVQDMDHENMFWYRQDPGLGLRLIYFSYDVKMKEKGDIPEGYSVSREKKERFSLILESASTNQTSMYLCASSFTGQGMNEQFFGPGTRLTVL.

This chain links TRBV19 with TRBJ1-2; 8 bases line up with TRBD1. Germline V CDR1 and CDR2: LNHDA, SQIVND (reference sequence). There are 13 residues in the CDR3. V shed 6 bases, J shed 6 bases, and the junction held 6 bases outside the gene matches. Written as DNA, the CDR3 is TGTGCCAGTAGGGGGGACAGGATTAATGGCTACACCTTC. This translates into CASRGDRINGYTF.

V and J are TRBV5-4 and TRBJ2-1; perhaps TRBD2 as D (7 bases). This CDR3 has 13 amino acids. Germline V CDR1 and CDR2: SGHNT, YYREEE (reference sequence). Trimming cost V 5 bases and J 7 bases, with 13 bases left between them. CDR3 sequence (DNA): TGTGCCAGCAGTCCGGGGGGCGTTAATGAGCAGTTCTTC. Amino acid sequence: CASSPGGVNEQFF.

This chain joins TRBV12-3 or TRBV12-4 and TRBJ1-5; 7 nucleotides line up with TRBD1. There are 13 residues in the CDR3. The V gene end was trimmed by 6 bases and the J gene end by 8 bases; junction bases not matched to a gene: 7. The CDR3 DNA follows: TGTGCCAGCAGCACACAGGGGTTGGAGCCCCAGCATTTT. It is translated as CASSTQGLEPQHF.

J is TRBJ2-2 and V is TRBV5-1; 7 nucleotides agree with TRBD1. From germline, CDR1 is SGHRS and CDR2 YFSETQ. V shed 5 bases, J shed 6 bases, and the junction held 10 bases outside the gene matches. The CDR3 sequence is 15 residues long. CDR3 region: CASSLEGGSAGELFF. In DNA, the CDR3 is TGCGCCAGCAGTTTAGAAGGGGGCAGTGCCGGGGAGCTGTTTTTT.

This chain uses TRBV5-1 with TRBJ1-1; D not resolved. The V end lost 2 bases, the J end lost 5 bases, and 13 bases lay between the germline ends. CDR3 length equals 14 residues. CDR1 SGHRS and CDR2 YFSETQ come from the germline V gene. CDR3 nucleotides: TGCGCCAGCAGCTTTGACGGGGTAGAGACTGAAGCTTTCTTT. Its translation is CASSFDGVETEAFF.

The chain is built from TRBV6-5 and TRBJ1-3, with D possibly being TRBD1 (5 bases). V was pared by 6 bases and J by 0 bases, with 9 bases between. The CDR3 is 14 residues long. Germline V gene data show CDR1 as MNHEY and CDR2 as SVGAGI. CDR3 in amino acids: CASRGTGSGNTIYF. CDR3 in DNA: TGTGCCAGCAGGGGAACAGGCTCTGGAAACACCATATATTTT.

The chain links TRBV5-1 to TRBJ1-3; TRBD1 matches 7 bases. There are 16 residues in the CDR3. The germline V gene encodes CDR1 SGHRS and CDR2 YFSETQ. After removal of 5 bases from V and 5 bases from J, the junction contained 13 bases not matched to a gene. The CDR3 loop is CASRHTDRPWRNTIYF. In DNA, the CDR3 is TGCGCCAGCAGGCATACGGACAGGCCCTGGAGAAACACCATATATTTT.

The chain links TRBV10-3 to TRBJ2-7, with TRBD1 as a possible D gene (6 bases). The germline V gene has CDR1 ENHRY and CDR2 SYGVKD. V lost 7 bases and J 5 bases, leaving 15 bases between the germline ends. The CDR3 totals 13 residues. The CDR3: CAITGDISDEQYF. The CDR3 DNA is TGTGCCATCACAGGGGATATTAGTGACGAGCAGTACTTC.